This paragraph covers one T cell receptor (beta chain) sequence. In its sample, this clonotype was seen many times. Its binding antigen is unknown. Qualities for individual bases were not recorded, and no much larger clone is one base off. Only healthy Caucasian donors were included. The twin cohort comprised three pairs of female monozygotic twins, all aged roughly 18 to 30 years. CD4+ and CD8+ T cell populations were isolated with positive isolation kits from Invitrogen. The library relied on 5' RACE. Data came from an Illumina HiSeq 2000. Template switching added a universal primer binding site, and the final cDNA carried a unique molecular identifier that allowed TCR cDNA molecules to be counted accurately. Specific primers in the conserved constant-segment region were used to synthesize first-strand cDNA for the TCR alpha and beta chains. Each cDNA library was double barcoded, with a SMART-Mk sample barcode plus Illumina barcodes, to control for contamination. TruSeq adapter sequences and Illumina sample barcodes were added in two successive PCR steps. The TCR alpha and beta cDNA libraries were sequenced on the Illumina HiSeq platform using custom primers. The authors' pipeline ran thus. MiGEC was used to process raw reads and extract unique molecular identifiers, and MiXCR was used to find CDR3 positions. For each individual, recombination models were inferred using an EM algorithm with the repgenHMM and IGoR tools. Shared clonotype analysis was performed with the tcR package in R, normalizing sharing by the product of cloneset sizes. Out-of-frame nonproductive sequences were analyzed to study raw recombination free of thymic and clonal selection effects. TCRdb reran the public reads through fastp at Q25 and MiXCR, keeping productive beta chains. Every entry covers one CDR3 protein and lists the most common genes and DNA from its rows. The V and J calls follow TCRdb's processing rather than the paper's. Counted in this sample were 300,000 to 400,000 distinct CDR3 sequences; approximately 13% of them appeared once. Approximately 7.9% of the sample rests with the top ten.

These data belong to a study of identical twins (dated by TCRdb to the mid-2010s). Regarding the research as a whole: The study deep-sequenced TCR alpha and beta repertoires from monozygotic twins, unrelated adults of various ages and cord blood to test whether fetal clonotypes persist. To rule out contamination, the twin experiments were replicated at different times with different library preparation protocols. On the study overall, not on this receptor specifically: The excess sharing between twins in beta out-of-frame sequences was weaker because fewer shared sequences reduced the signal-to-noise ratio. Invariant T cells such as MAIT and iNKT could partly confound zero-insertion analyses, although diverse VJ usage argued against such confounding for most clonotypes. Out-of-frame TCR alpha sequences shared between twins showed an excess of low generation-probability sequences compared with coincidental sharing between unrelated individuals. Conclusions relied on cross-sectional statistical analysis, since the same donors could not be followed over many years. Abundant cord blood beta clonotypes carried fewer insertions; young adult naive repertoires showed a weaker similar trend, while memory repertoires showed none. Recombination models systematically underestimated out-of-frame TCR alpha sharing in monozygotic twins but agreed with sharing between unrelated individuals.

This sample was shared with a second study, whose subject was yellow fever vaccine responses in identical twins. From that second study: The T cell response to vaccination in identical twins was reported by the authors to appear partly convergent and partly personalized. Focusing on identical twins, the study followed the T cell clones that responded to the vaccine, and did so with precision.

The sample consisted of CD8+ T cells sorted from blood. The TCR originated in a woman between 18 and 30 years old in good health.

The DNA reads TGTGCCAGCAGCCTTTACGAGGTACGAACCTACGAGCAGTACTTC. Translated, it reads CASSLYEVRTYEQYF. Rearrangement joined TRBV5-5 to TRBJ2-7; there is no confident call for the D gene. For CDR1 and CDR2, the germline V gene (reference sequence) lists SGHKS and YYEKEE. Trimming at the junction amounts to 4 bases on V and 2 bases on J, and the germline ends lie 16 bases apart. Spanning cysteine to phenylalanine, the CDR3 consists of 15 amino acids. This entry keeps only the CDR3 DNA: 45 bases, framed from base 1.